The text below deals with one TCR beta chain. Its antigen is unidentified. This sample was included in a study of cytomegalovirus exposure and HLA in healthy donors. Study-level background: Most genotyped donors, over 70% of about 430, had Caucasian-associated genetic ancestry.

The CDR3 contains 13 residues. Per the germline V gene, CDR1 is MNHNS and CDR2 is SASEGT. V lost 6 bases and J 5 bases, leaving 13 bases between the germline ends. PCR amplification relied on 60 Vbeta primers (plus 13 Jbeta primers). Only in-frame clones appear in the TCRdb table, and some are missing; sequencing was by immunoSEQ multiplex PCR. The data show fewer than 250,000 clones, about three quarters seen once. Findings and caveats of the study: Earlier analysis looked at TCR beta V segments, and most were productive about 87% or about 30% of the time. Later analysis suggested links between common viral pathogens and several top significant clusters. Rarity marked most TCR sequences, yet some public TCRs occurred in many donors.

The sequence derives from a middle-aged woman in good health and CMV-seronegative. The V and J genes are TRBV6-1 and TRBJ1-1; D call uncertain. The sequencing sample was made of PBMCs. CDR3 amino acids: CASRTDGETEAFF. The CDR3 DNA reads as TGTGCCAGCAGGACCGACGGGGAAACTGAAGCTTTCTTT.